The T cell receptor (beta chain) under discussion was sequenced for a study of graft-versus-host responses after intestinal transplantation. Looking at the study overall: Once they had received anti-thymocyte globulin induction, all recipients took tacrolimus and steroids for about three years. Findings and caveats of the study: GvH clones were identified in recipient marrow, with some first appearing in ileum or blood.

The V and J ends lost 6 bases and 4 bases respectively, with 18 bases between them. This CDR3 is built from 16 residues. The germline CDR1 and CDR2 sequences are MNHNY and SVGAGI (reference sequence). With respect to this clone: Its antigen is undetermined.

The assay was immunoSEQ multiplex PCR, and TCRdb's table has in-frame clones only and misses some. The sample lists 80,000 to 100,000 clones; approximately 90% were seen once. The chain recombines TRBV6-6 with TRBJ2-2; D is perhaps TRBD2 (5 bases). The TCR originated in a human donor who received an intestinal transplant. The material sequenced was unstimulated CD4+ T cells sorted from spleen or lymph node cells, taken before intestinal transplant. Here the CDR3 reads CASSPPGFEGTGELFF. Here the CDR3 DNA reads TGTGCCAGCAGCCCGCCGGGATTCGAGGGCACCGGGGAGCTGTTTTTT.